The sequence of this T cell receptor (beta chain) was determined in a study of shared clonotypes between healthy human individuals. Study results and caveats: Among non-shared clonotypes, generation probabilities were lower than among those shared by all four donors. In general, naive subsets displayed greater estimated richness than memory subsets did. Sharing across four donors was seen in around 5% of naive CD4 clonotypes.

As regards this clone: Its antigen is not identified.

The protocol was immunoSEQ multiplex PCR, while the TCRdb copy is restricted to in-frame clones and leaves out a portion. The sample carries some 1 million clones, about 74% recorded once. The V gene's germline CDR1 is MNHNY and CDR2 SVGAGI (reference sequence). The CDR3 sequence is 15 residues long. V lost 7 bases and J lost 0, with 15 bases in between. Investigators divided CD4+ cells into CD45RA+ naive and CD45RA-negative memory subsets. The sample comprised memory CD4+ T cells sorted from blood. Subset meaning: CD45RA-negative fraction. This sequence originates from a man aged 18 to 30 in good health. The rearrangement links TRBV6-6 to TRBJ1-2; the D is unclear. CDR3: CASKNPGKANYGYTF. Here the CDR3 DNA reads TGTGCCAGCAAAAACCCGGGAAAGGCTAACTATGGCTACACCTTC.